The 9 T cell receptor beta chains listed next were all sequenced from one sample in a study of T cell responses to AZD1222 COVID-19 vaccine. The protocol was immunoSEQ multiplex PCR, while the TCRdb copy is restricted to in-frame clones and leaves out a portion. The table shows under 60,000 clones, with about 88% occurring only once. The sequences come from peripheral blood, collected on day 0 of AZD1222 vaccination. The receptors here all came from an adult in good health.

CDR3 amino acids: CASNPPFTDTQYF. The CDR3 nucleotides are TGTGCCAGCAATCCACCATTCACAGATACGCAGTATTTT. The chain joins TRBV2 to TRBJ2-3; D remains ambiguous. This CDR3 region has 13 residues. The germline gives CDR1 SNHLY, CDR2 FYNNEI. Trimming took off 7 bases at V and 2 bases at J, with 10 bases between the two ends.

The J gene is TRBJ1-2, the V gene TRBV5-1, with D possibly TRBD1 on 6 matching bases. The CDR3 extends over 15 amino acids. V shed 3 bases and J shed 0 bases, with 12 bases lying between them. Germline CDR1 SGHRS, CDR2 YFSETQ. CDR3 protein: CASSSSGATNYGYTF. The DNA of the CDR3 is TGCGCCAGCAGCTCTTCAGGGGCCACTAACTATGGCTACACCTTC.

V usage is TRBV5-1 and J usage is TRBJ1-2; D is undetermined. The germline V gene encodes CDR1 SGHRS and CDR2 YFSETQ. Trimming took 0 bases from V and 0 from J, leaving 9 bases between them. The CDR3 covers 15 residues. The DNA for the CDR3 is TGCGCCAGCAGCTTGGAGGCGGAAGCTAACTATGGCTACACCTTC. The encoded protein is CASSLEAEANYGYTF.

In nucleotides, the CDR3 is TGTGCCAGCAGCGAAGGGCAGGGGAGGGAGCTGTTTTTT. Translation: CASSEGQGRELFF. This rearrangement joins TRBV7-9 to TRBJ2-2, with D maybe TRBD1 (6 bases). This CDR3 is built from 13 residues. V was clipped by 5 bases and J by 9 bases, with 13 bases between them. CDR1 and CDR2 from the germline V gene are SEHNR and FQNEAQ (reference sequence). The whole variable domain, remainder taken from reference TRBV7-9 and TRBJ2-2, is DTGVSQNPRHKITKRGQNVTFRCDPISEHNRLYWYRQTLGQGPEFLTYFQNEAQLEKSRLLSDRFSAERPKGSFSTLEIQRTEQGDSAMYLCASSEGQGRELFFGEGSRLTVL.

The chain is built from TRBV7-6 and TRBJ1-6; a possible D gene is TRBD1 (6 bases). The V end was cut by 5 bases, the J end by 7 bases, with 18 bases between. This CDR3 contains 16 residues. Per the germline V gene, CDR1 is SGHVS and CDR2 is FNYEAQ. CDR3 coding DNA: TGTGCCAGCAGCCCCGGGGGGCAGGGGAAAAATTCACCCCTCCACTTT. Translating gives CASSPGGQGKNSPLHF.

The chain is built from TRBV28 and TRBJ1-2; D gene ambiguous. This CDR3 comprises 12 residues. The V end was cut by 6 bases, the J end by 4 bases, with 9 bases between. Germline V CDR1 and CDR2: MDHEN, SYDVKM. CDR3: CASRTSSYGYTF. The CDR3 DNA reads TGTGCCAGCAGAACAAGCAGCTATGGCTACACCTTC.

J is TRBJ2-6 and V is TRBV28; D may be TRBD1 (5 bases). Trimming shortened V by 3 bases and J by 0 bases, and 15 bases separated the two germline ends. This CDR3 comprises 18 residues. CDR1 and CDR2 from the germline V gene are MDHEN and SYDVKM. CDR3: CASSFITGAPSGANVLTF. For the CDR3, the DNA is TGTGCCAGCAGTTTTATAACAGGAGCCCCCTCTGGGGCCAACGTCCTGACTTTC.

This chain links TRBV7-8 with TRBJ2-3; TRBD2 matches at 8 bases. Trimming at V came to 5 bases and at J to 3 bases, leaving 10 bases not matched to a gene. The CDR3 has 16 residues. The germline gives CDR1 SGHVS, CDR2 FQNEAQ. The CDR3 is CASSRGVAGPTDTQYF. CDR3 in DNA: TGTGCCAGCAGCCGGGGGGTAGCGGGGCCTACAGATACGCAGTATTTT. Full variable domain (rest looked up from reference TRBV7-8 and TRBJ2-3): GAGVSQSPRYKVAKRGQDVALRCDPISGHVSLFWYQQALGQGPEFLTYFQNEAQLDKSGLPSDRFFAERPEGSVSTLKIQRTQQEDSAVYLCASSRGVAGPTDTQYFGPGTRLTVL.

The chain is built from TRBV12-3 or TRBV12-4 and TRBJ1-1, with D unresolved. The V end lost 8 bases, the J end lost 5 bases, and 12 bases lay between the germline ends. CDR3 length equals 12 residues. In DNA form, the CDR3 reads TGTGCCAGCTCCCCAGACCGAACTGAAGCTTTCTTT. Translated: CASSPDRTEAFF.